This TCR beta chain was sequenced for a study of OX40 agonist ivuxolimab in advanced cancers. Generated by immunoSEQ multiplex PCR, the TCRdb table keeps only in-frame clones and is missing some. Seen here are about 79,000 clones, about 85% observed once, and the top ten hold less than 4.5%. The germline gives CDR1 SGHDT, CDR2 YYEEEE. The CDR3 runs to 18 residues. J gave up 5 bases and V 4 bases, and 11 bases lay outside the gene matches. Study-level findings and limits: Expanded clones were, on average, more numerous in CD8+ T cells than in CD4+.

Concerning this clone itself: Antigen unknown.

The sequencing used CD4+ or CD8+ T cells sorted from blood, collected in a trial of the OX40 agonist ivuxolimab. The chain is built from TRBV5-6 and TRBJ2-1; 14 positions match TRBD2. The TCR originated in an adult with an advanced solid tumor such as melanoma, head and neck, liver or kidney cancer. The CDR3 DNA sequence: TGTGCCAGCAGCCGGGGACTAGCGGGAGACTATGGGAACAATGAGCAGTTCTTC. Its protein is CASSRGLAGDYGNNEQFF.